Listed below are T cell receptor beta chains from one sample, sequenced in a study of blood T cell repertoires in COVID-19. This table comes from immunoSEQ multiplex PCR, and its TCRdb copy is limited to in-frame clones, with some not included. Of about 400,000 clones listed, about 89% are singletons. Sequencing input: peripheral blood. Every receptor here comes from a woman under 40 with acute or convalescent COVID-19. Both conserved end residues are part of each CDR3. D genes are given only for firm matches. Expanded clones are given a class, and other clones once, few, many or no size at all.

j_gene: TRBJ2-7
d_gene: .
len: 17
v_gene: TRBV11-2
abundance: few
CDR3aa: CASSFDLGQSYSYEQYF
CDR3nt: TGTGCCAGCAGCTTTGACCTCGGACAGTCTTACTCCTACGAGCAGTACTTC

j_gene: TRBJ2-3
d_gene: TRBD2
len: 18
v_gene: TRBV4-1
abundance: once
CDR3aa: CASSRTGRTSGGGDTQYF
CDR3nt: TGCGCCAGCAGCCGAACGGGTCGGACTAGCGGGGGAGGAGATACGCAGTATTTT

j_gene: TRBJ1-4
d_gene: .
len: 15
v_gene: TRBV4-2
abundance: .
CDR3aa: CASSQVGGDREKLFF
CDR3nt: TGTGCCAGCAGCCAAGTAGGGGGAGATCGCGAAAAACTGTTTTTT

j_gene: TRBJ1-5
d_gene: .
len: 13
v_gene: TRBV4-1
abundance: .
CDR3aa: CASSQEGLRPQHF
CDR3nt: TGCGCCAGCAGCCAAGAGGGCCTTCGGCCCCAGCATTTT

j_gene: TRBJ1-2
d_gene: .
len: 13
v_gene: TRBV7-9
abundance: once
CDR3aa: CASSSEAFYGYTF
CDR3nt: TGTGCCAGCAGCTCGGAGGCATTTTATGGCTACACCTTC

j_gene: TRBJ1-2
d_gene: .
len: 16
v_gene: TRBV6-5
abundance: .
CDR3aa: CASSYAFGAGNYGYTF
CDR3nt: TGTGCCAGCAGTTACGCCTTTGGGGCTGGTAACTATGGCTACACCTTC

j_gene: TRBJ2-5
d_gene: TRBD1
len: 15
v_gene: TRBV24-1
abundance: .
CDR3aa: CATSGGGTGEETQYF
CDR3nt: TGTGCCACCAGTGGGGGAGGGACAGGGGAAGAGACCCAGTACTTC

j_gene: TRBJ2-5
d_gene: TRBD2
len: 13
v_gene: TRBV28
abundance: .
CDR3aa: CASLGGDQETQYF
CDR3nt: TGTGCCAGCCTTGGGGGGGACCAAGAGACCCAGTACTTC

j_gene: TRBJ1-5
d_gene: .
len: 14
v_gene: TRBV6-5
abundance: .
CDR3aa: CASSLGHGFTPQHF
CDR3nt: TGTGCCAGCAGTTTGGGACACGGTTTTACGCCCCAGCATTTT

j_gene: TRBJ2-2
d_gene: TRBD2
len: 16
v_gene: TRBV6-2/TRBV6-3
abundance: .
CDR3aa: CASSIRLAVNTGELFF
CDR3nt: TGTGCCAGCAGTATACGACTAGCGGTGAACACCGGGGAGCTGTTTTTT

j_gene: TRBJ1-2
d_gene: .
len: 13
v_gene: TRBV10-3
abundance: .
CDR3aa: CAISEIQGYGYTF
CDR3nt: TGTGCCATCAGTGAGATACAGGGTTATGGCTACACCTTC

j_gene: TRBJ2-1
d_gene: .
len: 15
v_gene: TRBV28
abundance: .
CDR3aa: CASSLWDTRDNEQFF
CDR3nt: TGTGCCAGCAGTTTATGGGATACCAGGGACAATGAGCAGTTCTTC

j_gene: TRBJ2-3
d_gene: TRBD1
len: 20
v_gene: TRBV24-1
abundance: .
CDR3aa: CATSDSTGTGYDIRSDTQYF
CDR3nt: TGTGCCACCAGTGACTCAACTGGGACAGGATATGATATTCGGTCAGATACGCAGTATTTT

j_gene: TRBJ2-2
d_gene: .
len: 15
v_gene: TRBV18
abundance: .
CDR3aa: CASSPQGENTGELFF
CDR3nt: TGTGCCAGCTCACCACAAGGGGAGAACACCGGGGAGCTGTTTTTT

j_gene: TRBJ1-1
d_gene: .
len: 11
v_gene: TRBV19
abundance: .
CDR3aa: CASSQVTEAFF
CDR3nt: TGTGCCAGTAGTCAGGTCACTGAAGCTTTCTTT

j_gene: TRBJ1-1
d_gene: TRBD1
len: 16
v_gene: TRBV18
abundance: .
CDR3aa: CASSPKDRTPNTEAFF
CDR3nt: TGTGCCAGCTCACCAAAGGACAGGACACCGAACACTGAAGCTTTCTTT

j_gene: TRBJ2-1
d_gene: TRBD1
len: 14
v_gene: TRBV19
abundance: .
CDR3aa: CASSIVRGPDEQFF
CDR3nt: TGTGCCAGTAGTATAGTCAGGGGGCCCGATGAGCAGTTCTTC

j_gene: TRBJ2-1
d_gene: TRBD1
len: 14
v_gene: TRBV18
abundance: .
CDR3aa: CASARDRTYNEQFF
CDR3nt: TGTGCCAGCGCCCGGGACAGGACTTACAATGAGCAGTTCTTC

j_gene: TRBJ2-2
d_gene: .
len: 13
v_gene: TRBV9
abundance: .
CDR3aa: CASSSTSTGELFF
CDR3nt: TGTGCCAGCAGCTCGACTAGTACCGGGGAGCTGTTTTTT

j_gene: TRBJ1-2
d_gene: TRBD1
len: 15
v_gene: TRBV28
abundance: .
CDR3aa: CASSPLWGQIYGYTF
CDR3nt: TGTGCCAGCAGTCCCCTTTGGGGACAGATCTATGGCTACACCTTC

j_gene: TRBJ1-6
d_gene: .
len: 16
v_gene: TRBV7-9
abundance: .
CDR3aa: CASSREAPGRESPLHF
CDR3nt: TGTGCCAGCAGTCGAGAGGCCCCAGGGAGGGAATCACCCCTCCACTTT

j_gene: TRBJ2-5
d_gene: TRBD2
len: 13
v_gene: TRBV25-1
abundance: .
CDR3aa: CASTEAGQETQYF
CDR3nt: TGTGCCAGTACGGAAGCGGGGCAAGAGACCCAGTACTTC

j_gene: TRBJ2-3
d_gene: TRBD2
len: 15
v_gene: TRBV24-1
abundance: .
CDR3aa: CATAAGGYNTDTQYF
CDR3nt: TGTGCCACCGCTGCGGGGGGCTATAACACAGATACGCAGTATTTT

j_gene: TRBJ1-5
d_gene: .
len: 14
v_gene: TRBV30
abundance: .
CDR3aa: CAWSVLREDQPQHF
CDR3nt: TGTGCCTGGAGTGTTCTCAGGGAGGATCAGCCCCAGCATTTT

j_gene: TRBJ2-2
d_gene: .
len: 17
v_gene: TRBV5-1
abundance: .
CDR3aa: CASSSRSDRTYTGELFF
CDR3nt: TGCGCCAGCAGCTCCCGGTCGGACAGAACTTACACCGGGGAGCTGTTTTTT

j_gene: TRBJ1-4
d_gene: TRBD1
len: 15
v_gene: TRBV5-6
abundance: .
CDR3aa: CASSWTGTGLEKLFF
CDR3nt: TGTGCCAGCAGCTGGACCGGGACAGGACTCGAAAAACTGTTTTTT

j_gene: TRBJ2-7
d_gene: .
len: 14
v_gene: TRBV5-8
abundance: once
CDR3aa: CASSPTVGSYEQYF
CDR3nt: TGTGCCAGCAGCCCCACGGTCGGGTCCTACGAGCAGTACTTC

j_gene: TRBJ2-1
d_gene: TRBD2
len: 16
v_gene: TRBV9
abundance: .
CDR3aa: CASSAKGLAQGNEQFF
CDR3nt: TGTGCCAGCAGCGCCAAAGGACTAGCGCAGGGCAATGAGCAGTTCTTC

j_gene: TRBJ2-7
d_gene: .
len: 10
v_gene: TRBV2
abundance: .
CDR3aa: CASGGIEQYF
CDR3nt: TGTGCCAGTGGGGGGATCGAGCAGTACTTC

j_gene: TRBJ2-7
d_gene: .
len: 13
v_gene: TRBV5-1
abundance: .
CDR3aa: CASSGTSKYEQYF
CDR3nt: TGCGCCAGCAGCGGGACTTCTAAATACGAGCAGTACTTC

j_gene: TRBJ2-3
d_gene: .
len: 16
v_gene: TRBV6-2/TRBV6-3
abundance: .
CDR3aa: CASSNLFGPSTDTQYF
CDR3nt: TGTGCCAGCAGTAACCTCTTTGGGCCCTCCACAGATACGCAGTATTTT

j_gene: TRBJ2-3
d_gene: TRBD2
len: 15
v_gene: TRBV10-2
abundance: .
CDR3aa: CASRISGGLPDTQYF
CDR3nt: TGCGCCAGCAGGATTAGCGGGGGCTTACCAGATACGCAGTATTTT

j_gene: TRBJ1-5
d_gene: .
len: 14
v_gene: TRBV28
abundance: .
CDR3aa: CASSLFGGNQPQHF
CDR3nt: TGTGCCAGCAGTTTATTCGGGGGGAATCAGCCCCAGCATTTT

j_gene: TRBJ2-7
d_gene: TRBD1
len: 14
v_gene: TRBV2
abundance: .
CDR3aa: CASRGQGASYEQYF
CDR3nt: TGTGCCAGCAGGGGACAGGGGGCGTCCTACGAGCAGTACTTC

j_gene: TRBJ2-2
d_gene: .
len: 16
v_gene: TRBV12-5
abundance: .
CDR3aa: CASGSLQGRWIGELFF
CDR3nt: TGTGCTAGTGGTTCGCTGCAGGGCAGGTGGATAGGGGAGCTGTTTTTT